This T cell receptor (beta chain) was found in a study of long-term antiretroviral therapy in people with HIV (dated by TCRdb to 2022 to 2024). About the study as a whole: The earliest samples were collected approximately a decade before the 2015 WHO recommendation for immediate ART, a period when ART was typically delayed until CD4 counts fell. Whether ART initiation and durable HIV suppression were associated with changes in peripheral blood TRB repertoire composition and diversity was tested in a retrospective serial study. The cohort contributed fewer than 200 cryopreserved PBMC samples from about 29 adults with confirmed HIV infection, collected serially over a mean of approximately 6 years (range 1-12). Among the 30 or so participants with HIV, roughly eleven were female. No cross-contamination during QIAcube processing was shown when test extractions of a monoclonal T-cell line were performed alongside about 30 polyclonal samples.

Trimming at the junction amounts to 0 bases on V and 4 bases on J, and the germline ends lie 7 bases apart. The CDR3 goes from the cysteine to the phenylalanine over 14 residues. This entry keeps only the CDR3 DNA: 42 bases, framed from base 1. According to the germline V gene (reference sequence), CDR1 reads MNHNY and CDR2 reads SVGAGI. As concerns this clone: Its antigen is not yet known. Per-base quality was not reported, and no clone a single base away is much larger than it.

To be included, a participant needed at least one PBMC sample from before ART initiation plus at least two post-ART samples. All participants with HIV were treated in the United States of America. Cryopreserved samples of roughly 0.95-10 million PBMC were thawed and washed before DNA extraction. At the time of the earliest PBMC sample for each participant with HIV, ages ranged from roughly 20 to 60 years. PBMC samples were contributed by each participant from 1-4 timepoints before ART initiation and 2-8 timepoints after ART initiation, with a median of 7 samples. For every participant, serial HIV viral load, CD4+ T-cell count, ART history and demographic data were obtained. Using a Qiagen kit on a QIAcube, genomic DNA was extracted from unsorted PBMC, with samples processed in batches of 12. The immunoSEQ hsTCRB v3.0 assay was used at survey level resolution for TRB variable region sequencing. A depth of roughly 35,000-55,000 T-cell genomes per sample was targeted for TRB sequencing. An Illumina MiSeq with a v3 150-cycle kit was used to sequence the pooled TRB libraries. Per the authors' processing: Repertoire analysis ran in R within a reproducible Nextflow workflow covering QC, data transformation and analysis. Custom analyses were implemented in LymphoSeq2, an R package for AIRR-Seq data exploration. A handful of samples that produced fewer than 5000 total TRB sequences were removed, so 190 or so HIV repertoires were analyzed. Among the roughly 190 retained HIV repertoires, 59 were collected before ART initiation and 120 to 140 were collected after ART initiation. Repertoires were downsampled to 5000 TRB nucleotide sequences, with summary statistics averaged over 100 downsampling iterations. The analysis kept only TRB sequences whose CDR3 regions were at least seven amino acids long. Diversity was assessed using a clonality score derived from Shannon entropy and using the Gini coefficient. In the repertoire networks, any two of the top 5000 CDR3 amino acid sequences were linked whenever the two sequences differed by an edit distance of one. For TRB CDR3 amino acid sequences, antigen specificity groups and MHC restriction were predicted with GLIPH2. CDR3 amino acid sequences were matched against VDJdb and McPAS-TCR to flag known CMV, EBV, HIV or tissue antigen associations. Pre-ART, post-ART and control groups were compared with Wilcoxon signed-rank tests and Holm-Bonferroni correction. What TCRdb holds here is the immuneACCESS table cut down to in-frame rearrangements. Part of the clones is not present; checked against another copy, under half of the missing clones reflect an unresolved V gene, and the others are unexplained. V and J calls and clone size are those listed in that table; D and trimming were worked out from the DNA. A total of around 25,000 clones appear in this sample, 85% to 95% of them only once. The ten most abundant clones make up roughly 2.4% of the sample.

The study at large found these results: The samples were dated from the mid-2000s to the late 2010s, and the ART regimens that were used may be less effective than current ART regimens. Unsorted PBMC were profiled instead of sorted CD4+ and CD8+ T cells because pre-ART samples had limited cell numbers. Because PBMC availability was limited, only the TCR beta chain was sequenced, with no alpha chain pairing. ART initiation was associated with a significant increase in TRB diversity, but diversity stayed significantly below transplant donor controls even after long-term ART. Expanded TRB clones identified before ART initiation dominated the repertoire at all time points, although this dominance fluctuated and declined in many PLHIV after ART. CDR3 length ranges in HIV repertoires were narrower than in controls, and network structure suggested an antigen-experienced repertoire with only a slight naive shift after ART. No data were available on ART adherence, viral resistance or therapy changes, limiting inferences about post-ART repertoire changes.

The sample consisted of unsorted PBMCs, taken about 4.7 years after starting antiretroviral therapy. This receptor was identified in a woman aged 45-65 years with HIV. The chain is assembled from TRBV6-6 and TRBJ1-5, with no reliable assignment of the D segment. The nucleotide sequence reads as follows: TGTGCCAGCAGTTACTCGTCCAGTAATCAGCCCCAGCATTTT. The translation is CASSYSSSNQPQHF.